Shown below are 20 T cell receptor beta chains from a single sample sequenced in a study of blood T cell repertoires in COVID-19. The assay was immunoSEQ multiplex PCR, and TCRdb's table has in-frame clones only and misses some. The sample comprises 88,000 or so clones, around 88% of which are singletons, and 6.5% to 9% rests with the top ten. Sequencing used peripheral blood. The receptors here all came from a man aged 60-69 years with acute or convalescent COVID-19.

The chain recombines TRBV5-1 with TRBJ1-1, with a tentative D call TRBD1 (5 bases). The germline gives CDR1 SGHRS, CDR2 YFSETQ. The length of the CDR3 is 14 residues. Trimming shortened V by 1 base and J by 0 bases, and 7 bases separated the two germline ends. CDR3 in DNA: TGCGCCAGCAGCTTGACAGGTCTGAACACTGAAGCTTTCTTT. This encodes CASSLTGLNTEAFF.

V gene TRBV19 combines with J gene TRBJ1-2; TRBD1 might be the D (6 bases). Germline V gene lookup returns CDR1 LNHDA and CDR2 SQIVND (reference sequence). The CDR3 runs 14 residues. V gave up 3 bases and J gave up 4 bases, with 12 bases separating them. The CDR3 protein is CASSIGGDIYGYTF. CDR3 DNA sequence: TGTGCCAGTAGTATTGGGGGCGACATCTATGGCTACACCTTC.

This rearrangement joins TRBV5-4 to TRBJ2-7; TRBD2 might be the D (6 bases). The ends were cut back, 4 bases at V and 5 bases at J, with 19 bases in the middle. In germline, CDR1 is SGHNT, CDR2 YYREEE (reference sequence). The length of the CDR3 is 15 residues. The CDR3 DNA sequence: TGTGCCAGCAGCCGGTCAGGAGGGTTTATCGACGAGCAGTACTTC. This encodes CASSRSGGFIDEQYF.

V is TRBV6-1 and J is TRBJ2-1; D gene uncertain. Per germline, CDR1 MNHNS and CDR2 SASEGT. Trimming took off 3 bases at V and 5 bases at J, with 11 bases between the two ends. CDR3 length equals 14 residues. The CDR3 loop is CASSDGSWNNEQFF. CDR3 DNA sequence: TGTGCCAGCAGTGATGGTAGCTGGAACAATGAGCAGTTCTTC.

The V and J genes are TRBV14 and TRBJ2-3; 9 bases are a match to TRBD2. Trimming took 4 bases from V and 0 from J; bases not matched to a gene: 5. The V gene's germline CDR1 is SGHDN and CDR2 FVKESK. This CDR3 comprises 16 residues. CDR3 DNA: TGTGCCAGCAGCCCCCGGGCGGGAGGGAGCACAGATACGCAGTATTTT. It is translated as CASSPRAGGSTDTQYF.

This clone was seen a few times. This chain uses TRBV15 with TRBJ1-1, with D unresolved. The CDR3 has 13 amino acids. CDR1 is LNHNV and CDR2 is YYDKDF in the germline V gene (reference sequence). Trimming stripped 4 bases from V and 7 bases from J, with 13 bases between. The CDR3 here is CATSIRSAGEAFF. CDR3 DNA sequence: TGTGCCACCAGCATCCGCAGCGCGGGTGAAGCTTTCTTT.

This clone was recorded only once. This rearrangement joins TRBV29-1 to TRBJ1-2, with D hard to call. Trimming removed 3 bases at V and 4 bases at J, with 9 bases between. The CDR3 has 12 amino acids. Germline V gene lookup returns CDR1 SQVTM and CDR2 ANQGSEA. The CDR3 spells CSVDRVLYGYTF. The CDR3 coding sequence is TGCAGCGTTGATCGGGTCCTCTATGGCTACACCTTC.

V usage is TRBV12-3 or TRBV12-4 and J usage is TRBJ1-2, with TRBD1 matching over 8 bases. Unmatched junction bases numbered 5, after V lost 3 bases and J lost 8 bases. The CDR3 has 13 residues. The CDR3 sequence: CASSFRQGSGYTF. DNA for the CDR3: TGTGCCAGCAGTTTTCGACAGGGGAGCGGCTACACCTTC.

The chain recombines TRBV24-1 with TRBJ2-3; TRBD1 aligns across 9 bases. This CDR3 contains 15 residues. Trimming took 4 bases from V and 4 from J; bases not matched to a gene: 5. Germline lookup yields CDR1 KGHDR and CDR2 SFDVKD. Here the CDR3 DNA reads TGTGCCACCAGTGACCCCGGGACAGGGCCAGATACGCAGTATTTT. Its translation is CATSDPGTGPDTQYF.

V usage is TRBV7-9 and J usage is TRBJ1-1; tentative D call: TRBD1 (6 bases). The CDR3 is 15 amino acids. Looked up from germline, CDR1 is SEHNR and CDR2 is FQNEAQ (reference sequence). Trimming left V 3 bases short and J 4 bases short, with 15 bases between. This CDR3 is CASSFPTGGVTEAFF. CDR3 DNA sequence: TGTGCCAGCAGCTTCCCGACAGGCGGTGTCACTGAAGCTTTCTTT.

The genes are TRBV7-8 and TRBJ1-1; 7 nucleotides match TRBD1. Germline trimming cut 4 bases from V and 2 bases from J; bases unmatched to any gene: 10. This CDR3 has 16 residues. In germline, CDR1 is SGHVS, CDR2 FQNEAQ. The chain's CDR3 is CASSSGQVGANTEAFF. The DNA of the CDR3 is TGTGCCAGCAGCTCAGGACAGGTCGGGGCAAACACTGAAGCTTTCTTT.

The rearrangement uses TRBV4-3 and TRBJ1-1; tentative D call: TRBD1 (5 bases). Per the germline V gene, CDR1 is LGHNA and CDR2 is YSLEER. The V end was cut by 2 bases, the J end by 2 bases, with 9 bases between. The CDR3 contains 14 residues. As DNA, the CDR3 is TGCGCCAGCAGCCAAACAGGAACTAACACTGAAGCTTTCTTT. Its translation is CASSQTGTNTEAFF.

The chain uses TRBV25-1 and TRBJ1-1, with 10 bases identical to TRBD1. Germline trimming cut 4 bases from V and 10 bases from J; bases unmatched to any gene: 6. CDR1 MGHDK and CDR2 SYGVNS come from the germline V gene. The CDR3 consists of 13 residues. CDR3 sequence (DNA): TGTGCCAGCAGTGTCCCGGGACAGGGGTTAGCTTTCTTT. Translation gives CASSVPGQGLAFF.

The CDR3 protein is CSVVTGTEAFF. In DNA form, the CDR3 reads TGCAGCGTCGTTACAGGGACTGAAGCTTTCTTT. V usage is TRBV29-1 and J usage is TRBJ1-1; possibly TRBD1 for D (6 bases). The germline gives CDR1 SQVTM, CDR2 ANQGSEA. V lost 6 bases to trimming and J lost 5 bases, with 10 bases between them. The CDR3 is 11 amino acids.

V and J are TRBV7-2 and TRBJ1-2; D perhaps matches TRBD1 (6 bases). Deletions cut 5 bases from V and 2 bases from J, with 12 bases between. The CDR3 covers 14 residues. Germline V gene lookup returns CDR1 SGHTA and CDR2 FQGNSA. CDR3 nucleotide sequence: TGTGCCAGCAGCGGTACAGGGATCAACTATGGCTACACCTTC. Translated, it gives CASSGTGINYGYTF.

This rearrangement joins TRBV5-1 to TRBJ2-3, with D possibly matching TRBD2 (5 bases). Germline values: CDR1 SGHRS, CDR2 YFSETQ. V lost 0 bases, J lost 1 base, and 12 bases lay in between. The length of the CDR3 is 16 residues. The CDR3 coding sequence is TGCGCCAGCAGCTTGGTTCGGGGTTTCGGCACAGATACGCAGTATTTT. Translation: CASSLVRGFGTDTQYF.

The rearrangement links TRBV6-2 or TRBV6-3 to TRBJ2-3; 8 positions match TRBD2. The germline V gene has CDR1 MNHEY and CDR2 SVGEGT. With V trimmed by 4 bases and J by 4 bases, 4 bases remained unmatched. The CDR3 sequence is 14 residues long. CDR3 coding DNA: TGTGCCAGCAGTTTAGCGGGAAGGGCAGATACGCAGTATTTT. Translated: CASSLAGRADTQYF.

The V and J genes are TRBV29-1 and TRBJ2-7; D is undetermined. The CDR3 totals 11 residues. Germline V CDR1 and CDR2: SQVTM, ANQGSEA. V lost 1 base and J 3 bases, leaving 4 bases between the germline ends. The CDR3 bases are TGCAGCGTTGAAGCGGGCTACGAGCAGTACTTC. It encodes CSVEAGYEQYF.

This chain links TRBV21-1 with TRBJ2-7; TRBD1 was called by the table and not checked on the DNA. TRBV21-1 is a pseudogene locus. This CDR3 is built from 17 residues. CDR3 region: CASSKEEGGQGGHEQYF. Written as DNA, the CDR3 is TGTGCCAGCAGCAAAGAGGAGGGGGGACAGGGTGGCCACGAGCAGTACTTC.

V and J are TRBV6-5 and TRBJ2-1, with TRBD1 matching 7 bases. CDR1 and CDR2 (germline): MNHEY, SVGAGI. The CDR3 has 14 residues. V dropped 10 bases and J dropped 5; count of bases not matched to a gene: 11. In DNA form, the CDR3 reads TGTGCCACCAAGACAGGGACCCTAAACAATGAGCAGTTCTTC. It encodes CATKTGTLNNEQFF.